What follows are 9 T cell receptor beta chains derived from one specimen sequenced in a study of OX40 agonist ivuxolimab in advanced cancers. TCRdb's copy holds only in-frame clones and misses some; the assay was immunoSEQ multiplex PCR. The data hold roughly 20,000 clones, with about 80% observed a single time. The source material was CD4+ or CD8+ T cells sorted from blood, sampled in a trial of the OX40 agonist ivuxolimab. These receptors were obtained from an adult with an advanced solid tumor such as melanoma, head and neck, liver or kidney cancer.

V gene TRBV30 combines with J gene TRBJ2-2; D is ambiguous. CDR1 is GTSNPN and CDR2 is SVGIG in the germline V gene (reference sequence). The V end lost 0 bases, the J end lost 6 bases, and 2 bases lay between the germline ends. This CDR3 comprises 11 residues. CDR3 DNA: TGTGCCTGGAGTGTAGCCGGGGAGCTGTTTTTT. Its translation: CAWSVAGELFF.

The chain combines TRBV28 with TRBJ2-1; 8 positions agree with TRBD1. Germline lookup yields CDR1 MDHEN and CDR2 SYDVKM. This CDR3 comprises 14 residues. V trimming: 5 bases; J trimming: 6 bases; junction bases outside the gene matches: 6. The CDR3 is CASSLTGGGNEQFF. DNA of the CDR3: TGTGCCAGCAGTCTTACAGGGGGAGGCAATGAGCAGTTCTTC.

The CDR3 region is CASSLGNEQFF. In DNA, the CDR3 is TGTGCCAGCAGCTTAGGAAATGAGCAGTTCTTC. The chain uses TRBV7-8 and TRBJ2-1, with D unclear. V gave up 1 base and J gave up 7 bases, with 2 bases separating them. This CDR3 contains 11 residues. CDR1 and CDR2 (germline): SGHVS, FQNEAQ.

J is TRBJ2-5 and V is TRBV6-4, with 8 bases aligning to TRBD2. CDR3 length equals 17 residues. The V gene's germline CDR1 is MRHNA and CDR2 SNTAGT. The V segment lost 3 bases and the J segment 1 base; nucleotides outside the gene matches: 10. This CDR3 is CASSDVFEREPQETQYF. CDR3 nucleotides: TGTGCCAGCAGTGATGTCTTCGAGCGGGAGCCCCAAGAGACCCAGTACTTC.

The chain links TRBV7-9 to TRBJ2-7; the D is unclear. Trimming shortened V by 4 bases and J by 3 bases, and 4 bases separated the two germline ends. Germline V CDR1 and CDR2: SEHNR, FQNEAQ (reference sequence). The CDR3 is made up of 11 amino acids. CDR3 in amino acids: CASSSFYEQYF. CDR3 coding DNA: TGTGCCAGCAGCTCCTTCTACGAGCAGTACTTC. Filled out from reference TRBV7-9 and TRBJ2-7, the complete variable domain reads DTGVSQNPRHKITKRGQNVTFRCDPISEHNRLYWYRQTLGQGPEFLTYFQNEAQLEKSRLLSDRFSAERPKGSFSTLEIQRTEQGDSAMYLCASSSFYEQYFGPGTRLTVT.

V is TRBV10-2 and J is TRBJ1-2; possibly TRBD1 for D (5 bases). The germline V gene encodes CDR1 WSHSY and CDR2 SAAADI. This CDR3 region has 13 residues. V lost 4 bases and J lost 6, with 12 bases in between. The CDR3 loop is CASSVGRGDGYTF. CDR3 DNA sequence: TGCGCCAGCAGTGTAGGAAGGGGTGATGGCTACACCTTC.

This chain connects TRBV6-5 to TRBJ1-1; weak D call: TRBD1 (6 bases). Between the trimmed V and J ends, which lost 7 bases and 8 bases, there was a span of 23 bases. Germline assignment: CDR1 MNHEY and CDR2 SVGAGI. The CDR3 loop spans 15 amino acids. CDR3 protein: CASTVKGQYSTEAFF. The CDR3 region has the DNA TGTGCCAGCACAGTGAAAGGACAGTACTCGACAGAAGCTTTCTTT.

The gene calls are TRBV15 and TRBJ2-7, with D tentatively TRBD2 (5 bases). Per germline, CDR1 LNHNV and CDR2 YYDKDF (reference sequence). With 4 bases removed from V and 3 bases from J, the gap between germline ends came to 10 bases. CDR3 length equals 13 residues. CDR3 sequence: CATSKADFYEQYF. Here the CDR3 DNA reads TGTGCCACCAGCAAAGCGGACTTCTACGAGCAGTACTTC.

The DNA for the CDR3 is TGTGCCAGCTCGGAGCGGGGGATCGGGACAGATACGCAGTATTTT. This codes for CASSERGIGTDTQYF. This chain uses TRBV2 with TRBJ2-3; 8 positions match TRBD2. This CDR3 spans 15 amino acids. From germline, CDR1 is SNHLY and CDR2 FYNNEI. The ends lost 8 bases at V and 3 bases at J; junction bases unmatched: 10.